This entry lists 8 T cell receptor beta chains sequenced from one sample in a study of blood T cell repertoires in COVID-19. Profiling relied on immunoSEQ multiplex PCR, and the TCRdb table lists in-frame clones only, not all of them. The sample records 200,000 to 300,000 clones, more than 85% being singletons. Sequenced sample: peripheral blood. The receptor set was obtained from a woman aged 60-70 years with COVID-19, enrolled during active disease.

DNA of the CDR3: TGTGCCAGTAGTAGCGGACTAGCGGGATCCTACGAGCAGTACTTC. This codes for CASSSGLAGSYEQYF. The rearrangement joins TRBV19 to TRBJ2-7, with TRBD2 identical over 12 bases. Trimming took 4 bases from V and 1 from J; bases not matched to a gene: 2. Germline V gives CDR1 LNHDA, CDR2 SQIVND (reference sequence). The CDR3 sequence is 15 residues long.

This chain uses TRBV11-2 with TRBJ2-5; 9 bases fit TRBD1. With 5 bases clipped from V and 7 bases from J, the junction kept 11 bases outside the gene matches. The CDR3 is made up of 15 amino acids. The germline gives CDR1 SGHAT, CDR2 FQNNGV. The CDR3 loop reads CASSPYRGTGTTQYF. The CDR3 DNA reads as TGTGCCAGCAGCCCGTATAGGGGGACAGGGACGACCCAGTACTTC.

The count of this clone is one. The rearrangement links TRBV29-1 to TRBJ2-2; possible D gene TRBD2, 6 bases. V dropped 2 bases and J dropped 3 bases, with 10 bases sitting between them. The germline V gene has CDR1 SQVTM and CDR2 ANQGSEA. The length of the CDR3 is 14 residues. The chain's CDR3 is CSVETGSHTGELFF. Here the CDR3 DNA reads TGCAGCGTTGAAACCGGGAGCCACACCGGGGAGCTGTTTTTT.

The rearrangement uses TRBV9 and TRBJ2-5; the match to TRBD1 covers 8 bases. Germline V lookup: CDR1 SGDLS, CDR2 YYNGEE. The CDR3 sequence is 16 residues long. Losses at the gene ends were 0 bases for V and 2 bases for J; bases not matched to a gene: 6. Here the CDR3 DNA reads TGTGCCAGCAGCGTAGGTGGGGGACAGGCTCAAGAGACCCAGTACTTC. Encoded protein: CASSVGGGQAQETQYF. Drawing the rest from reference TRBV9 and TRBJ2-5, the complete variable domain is DSGVTQTPKHLITATGQRVTLRCSPRSGDLSVYWYQQSLDQGLQFLIQYYNGEERAKGNILERFSAQQFPDLHSELNLSSLELGDSALYFCASSVGGGQAQETQYFGPGTRLLVL.

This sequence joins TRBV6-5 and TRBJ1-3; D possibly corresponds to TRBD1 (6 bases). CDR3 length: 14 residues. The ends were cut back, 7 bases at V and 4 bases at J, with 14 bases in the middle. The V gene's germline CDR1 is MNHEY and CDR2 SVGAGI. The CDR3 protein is CASILGGPGNTIYF. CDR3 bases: TGTGCCAGCATCCTGGGGGGGCCAGGAAACACCATATATTTT.

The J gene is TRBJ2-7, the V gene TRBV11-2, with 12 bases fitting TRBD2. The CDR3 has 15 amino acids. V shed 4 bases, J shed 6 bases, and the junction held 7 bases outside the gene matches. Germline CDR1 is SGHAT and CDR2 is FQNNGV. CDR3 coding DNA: TGTGCCAGCAGCTCCGGACTAGCGGGGTTGAGCGAGCAGTACTTC. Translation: CASSSGLAGLSEQYF.

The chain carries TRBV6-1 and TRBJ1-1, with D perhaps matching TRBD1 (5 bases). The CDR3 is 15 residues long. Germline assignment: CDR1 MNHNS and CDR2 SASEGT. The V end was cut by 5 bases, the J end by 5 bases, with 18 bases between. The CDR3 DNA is TGTGCCAGCAGTTCCCTGGAGGGGCGCGGGACTGAAGCTTTCTTT. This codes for CASSSLEGRGTEAFF.

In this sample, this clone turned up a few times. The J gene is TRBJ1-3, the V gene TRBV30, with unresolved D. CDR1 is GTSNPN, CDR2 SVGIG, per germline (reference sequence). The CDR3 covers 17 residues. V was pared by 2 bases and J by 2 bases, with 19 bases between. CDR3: CAWSFVRGGITGNTIYF. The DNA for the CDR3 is TGTGCCTGGAGTTTCGTACGTGGCGGCATAACTGGAAACACCATATATTTT.